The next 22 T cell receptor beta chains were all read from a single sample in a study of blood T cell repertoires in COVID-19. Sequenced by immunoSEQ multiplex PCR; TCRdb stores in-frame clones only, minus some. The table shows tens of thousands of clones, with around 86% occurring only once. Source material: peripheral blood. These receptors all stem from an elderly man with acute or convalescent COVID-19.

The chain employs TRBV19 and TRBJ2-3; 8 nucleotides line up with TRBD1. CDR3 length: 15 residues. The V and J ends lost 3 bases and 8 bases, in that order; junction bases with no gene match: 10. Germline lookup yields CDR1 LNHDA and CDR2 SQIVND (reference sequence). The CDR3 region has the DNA TGTGCCAGTAGTATGTGGGACAGGTTAAAACCTACGCAGTATTTT. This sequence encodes CASSMWDRLKPTQYF.

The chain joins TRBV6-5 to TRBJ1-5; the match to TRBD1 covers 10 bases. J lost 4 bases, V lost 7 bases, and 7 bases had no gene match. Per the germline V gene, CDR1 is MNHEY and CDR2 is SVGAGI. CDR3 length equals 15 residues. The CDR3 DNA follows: TGTGCCAGCAAGGGAGGGGGACAGGGGAATCAGCCCCAGCATTTT. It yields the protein CASKGGGQGNQPQHF.

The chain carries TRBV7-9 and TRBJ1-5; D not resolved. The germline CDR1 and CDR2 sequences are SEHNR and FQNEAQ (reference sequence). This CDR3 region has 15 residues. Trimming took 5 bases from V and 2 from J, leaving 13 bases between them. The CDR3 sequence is CASSHPGGGNQPQHF. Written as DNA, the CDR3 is TGTGCCAGCAGCCACCCCGGCGGAGGCAATCAGCCCCAGCATTTT.

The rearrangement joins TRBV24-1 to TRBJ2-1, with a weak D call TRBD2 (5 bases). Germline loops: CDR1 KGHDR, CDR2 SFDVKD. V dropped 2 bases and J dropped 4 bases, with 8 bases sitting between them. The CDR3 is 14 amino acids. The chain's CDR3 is CATSDSDLYNEQFF. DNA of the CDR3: TGTGCCACCAGTGATTCGGACTTATACAATGAGCAGTTCTTC.

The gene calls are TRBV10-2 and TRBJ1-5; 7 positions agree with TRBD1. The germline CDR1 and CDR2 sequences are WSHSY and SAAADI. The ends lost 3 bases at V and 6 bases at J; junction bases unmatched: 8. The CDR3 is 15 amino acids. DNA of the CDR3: TGCGCCAGCAGTGACCTGACAGGGTCCGGTCAGCCCCAGCATTTT. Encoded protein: CASSDLTGSGQPQHF.

CDR3 DNA sequence: TGTGCCAGCTCACCAACCGGGACTAGCGGGATCGGCGGGGAGCTGTTTTTT. Translating gives CASSPTGTSGIGGELFF. This rearrangement joins TRBV18 to TRBJ2-2, with 13 bases identical to TRBD2. V dropped 2 bases and J dropped 7; count of bases not matched to a gene: 7. Germline V gene lookup returns CDR1 KGHSH and CDR2 LQKENI. CDR3 length: 17 amino acids.

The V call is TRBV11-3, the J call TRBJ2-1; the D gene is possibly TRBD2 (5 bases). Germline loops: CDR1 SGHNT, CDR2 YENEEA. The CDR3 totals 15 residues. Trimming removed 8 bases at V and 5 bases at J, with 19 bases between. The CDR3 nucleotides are TGTGCCAGCCGTCGACCCACTCCCGGGAACAATGAGCAGTTCTTC. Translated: CASRRPTPGNNEQFF. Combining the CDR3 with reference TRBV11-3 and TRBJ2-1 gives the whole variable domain EAGVVQSPRYKIIEKKQPVAFWCNPISGHNTLYWYLQNLGQGPELLIRYENEEAVDDSQLPKDRFSAERLKGVDSTLKIQPAELGDSAVYLCASRRPTPGNNEQFFGPGTRLTVL.

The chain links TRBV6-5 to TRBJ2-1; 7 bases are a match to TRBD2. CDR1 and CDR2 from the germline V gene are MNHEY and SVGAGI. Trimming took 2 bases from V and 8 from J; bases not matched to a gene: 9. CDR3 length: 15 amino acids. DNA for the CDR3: TGTGCCAGCAGTTACGGAGGAGGGAGGGCATATGAGCAGTTCTTC. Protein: CASSYGGGRAYEQFF.

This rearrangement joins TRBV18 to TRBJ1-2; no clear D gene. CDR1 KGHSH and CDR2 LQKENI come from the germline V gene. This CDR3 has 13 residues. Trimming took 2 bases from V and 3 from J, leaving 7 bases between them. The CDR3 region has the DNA TGTGCCAGCTCACCAAACCAGTACTATGGCTACACCTTC. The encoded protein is CASSPNQYYGYTF.

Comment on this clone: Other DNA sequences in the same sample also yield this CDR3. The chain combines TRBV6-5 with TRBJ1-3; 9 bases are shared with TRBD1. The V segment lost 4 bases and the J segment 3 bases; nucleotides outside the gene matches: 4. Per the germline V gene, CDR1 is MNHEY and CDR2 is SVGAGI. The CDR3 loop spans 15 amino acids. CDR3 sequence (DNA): TGTGCCAGCAGTTCACAGGGGGCCATTGGAAACACCATATATTTT. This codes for CASSSQGAIGNTIYF.

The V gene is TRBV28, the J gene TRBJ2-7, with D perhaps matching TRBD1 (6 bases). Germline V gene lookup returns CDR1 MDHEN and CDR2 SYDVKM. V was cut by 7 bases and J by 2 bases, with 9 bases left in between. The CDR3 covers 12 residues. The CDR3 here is CASNHRAYEQYF. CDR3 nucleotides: TGTGCCAGCAACCACAGGGCCTACGAGCAGTACTTC.

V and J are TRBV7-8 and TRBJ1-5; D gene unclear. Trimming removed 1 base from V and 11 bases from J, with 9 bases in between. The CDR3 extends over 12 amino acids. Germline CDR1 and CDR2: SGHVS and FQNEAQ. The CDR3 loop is CASSLDGGTQHF. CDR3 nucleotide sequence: TGTGCCAGCAGCTTAGATGGCGGGACCCAGCATTTT. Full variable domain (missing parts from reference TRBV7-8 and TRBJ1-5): GAGVSQSPRYKVAKRGQDVALRCDPISGHVSLFWYQQALGQGPEFLTYFQNEAQLDKSGLPSDRFFAERPEGSVSTLKIQRTQQEDSAVYLCASSLDGGTQHFGDGTRLSIL.

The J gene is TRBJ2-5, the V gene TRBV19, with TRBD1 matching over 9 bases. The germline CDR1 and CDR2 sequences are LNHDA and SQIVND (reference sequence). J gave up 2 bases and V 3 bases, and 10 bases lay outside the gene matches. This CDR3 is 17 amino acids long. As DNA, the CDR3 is TGTGCCAGTAGTATTAGGTTGGGGACAGGGAGACAAGAGACCCAGTACTTC. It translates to CASSIRLGTGRQETQYF.

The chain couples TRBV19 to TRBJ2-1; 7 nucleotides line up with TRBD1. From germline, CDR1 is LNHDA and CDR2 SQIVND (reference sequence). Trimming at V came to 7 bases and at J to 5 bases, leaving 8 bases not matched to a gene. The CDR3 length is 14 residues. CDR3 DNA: TGTGCCAGTACCAAACGGACAGGTAACAATGAGCAGTTCTTC. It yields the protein CASTKRTGNNEQFF.

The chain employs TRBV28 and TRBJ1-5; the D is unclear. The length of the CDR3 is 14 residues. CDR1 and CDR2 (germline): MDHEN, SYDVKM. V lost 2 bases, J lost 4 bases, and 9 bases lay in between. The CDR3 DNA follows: TGTGCCAGCAGTTTAGAAGCCAATAATCAGCCCCAGCATTTT. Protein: CASSLEANNQPQHF. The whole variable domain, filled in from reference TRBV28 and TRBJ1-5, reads DVKVTQSSRYLVKRTGEKVFLECVQDMDHENMFWYRQDPGLGLRLIYFSYDVKMKEKGDIPEGYSVSREKKERFSLILESASTNQTSMYLCASSLEANNQPQHFGDGTRLSIL.

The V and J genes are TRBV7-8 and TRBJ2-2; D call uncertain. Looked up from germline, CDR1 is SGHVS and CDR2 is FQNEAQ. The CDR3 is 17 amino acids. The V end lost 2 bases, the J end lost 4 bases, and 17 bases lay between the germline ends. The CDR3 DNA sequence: TGTGCCAGCAGCTTAAGTCCCCCGCCTTGGAGCACCGGGGAGCTGTTTTTT. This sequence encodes CASSLSPPPWSTGELFF.

This CDR3 is CASSPRGYTEAFF. As DNA, the CDR3 is TGCGCCAGCAGCCCCAGGGGATACACTGAAGCTTTCTTT. The genes are TRBV4-3 and TRBJ1-1, with a possible D match to TRBD1 (6 bases). The CDR3 consists of 13 residues. Germline V gene sequence: CDR1 LGHNA, CDR2 YSLEER. Trimming took off 4 bases at V and 3 bases at J, with 9 bases between the two ends.

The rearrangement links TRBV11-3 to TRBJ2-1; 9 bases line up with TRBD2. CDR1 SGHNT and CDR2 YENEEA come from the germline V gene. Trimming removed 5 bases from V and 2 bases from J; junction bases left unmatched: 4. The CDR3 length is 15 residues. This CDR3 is CASSPRLAAYNEQFF. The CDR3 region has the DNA TGTGCCAGCAGCCCTAGACTAGCGGCCTACAATGAGCAGTTCTTC.

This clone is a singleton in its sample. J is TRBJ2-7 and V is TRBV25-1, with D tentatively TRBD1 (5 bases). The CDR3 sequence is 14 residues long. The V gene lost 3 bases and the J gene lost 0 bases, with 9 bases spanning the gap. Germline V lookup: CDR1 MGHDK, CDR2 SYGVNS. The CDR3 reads CASSDYRLSYEQYF. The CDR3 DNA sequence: TGTGCCAGCAGTGATTACAGGCTCTCCTACGAGCAGTACTTC.

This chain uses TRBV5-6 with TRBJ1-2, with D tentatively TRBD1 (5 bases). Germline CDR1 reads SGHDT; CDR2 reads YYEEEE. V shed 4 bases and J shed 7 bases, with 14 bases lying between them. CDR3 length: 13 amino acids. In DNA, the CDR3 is TGTGCCAGCAGCCCCGCTGGGGGGTTTGGCTACACCTTC. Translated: CASSPAGGFGYTF.

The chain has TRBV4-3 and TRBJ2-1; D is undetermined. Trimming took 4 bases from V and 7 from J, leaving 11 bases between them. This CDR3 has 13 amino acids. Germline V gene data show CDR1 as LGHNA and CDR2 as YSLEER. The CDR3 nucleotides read TGCGCCAGCAGCCCAGCGCCCCCAAATGAGCAGTTCTTC. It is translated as CASSPAPPNEQFF.

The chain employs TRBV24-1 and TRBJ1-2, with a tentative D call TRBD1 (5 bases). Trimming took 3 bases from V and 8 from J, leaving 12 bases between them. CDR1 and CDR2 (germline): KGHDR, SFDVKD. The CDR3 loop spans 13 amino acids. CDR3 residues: CATSDGRAGGYTF. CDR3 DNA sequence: TGTGCCACCAGTGATGGCAGGGCTGGAGGCTACACCTTC.